This entry features one T cell receptor beta chain sequence. The assay was immunoSEQ multiplex PCR, and TCRdb's table has in-frame clones only and misses some. The sample carries 83,000 or so clones, approximately 95% recorded once. This sample was included in a study of T cell changes during pregnancy in multiple sclerosis. The CDR3 sequence is 14 residues long. V was clipped by 4 bases and J by 2 bases, with 12 bases between them. Germline CDR1 and CDR2: SGDLS and YYNGEE. The chain carries TRBV9 and TRBJ1-2; D might be TRBD1 (5 bases). Source: peripheral blood, taken after pregnancy. This TCR was recovered from a female donor in good health, enrolled as a control in a pregnancy study. In nucleotides, the CDR3 is TGTGCCAGCAGCCCCCGGGGGGGGAACTATGGCTACACCTTC. Residues: CASSPRGGNYGYTF.